The 27 T cell receptor beta chains below were found in one sample sequenced in a study of identical twins. One entry per CDR3 protein, called by TCRdb with MiXCR from the 5' RACE reads. The sample shows 690,000 or so distinct CDR3 sequences, roughly 6% of them seen only once. Sequencing was done on a sample of naive T cells sorted from blood. The receptors here all came from a man aged 18 to 30 in good health.

This clonotype was picked up many times. The chain couples TRBV27 to TRBJ2-1; D gene unclear. The CDR3 is 14 residues long. Germline V gene sequence: CDR1 MNHEY, CDR2 SMNVEV (reference sequence). V was clipped by 3 bases and J by 10 bases, with 16 bases between them. CDR3 nucleotide sequence: TGTGCCAGCAGTTTCTTCGGTATAGAACGGGAGCAGTTCTTC. Protein sequence: CASSFFGIEREQFF.

The V gene is TRBV7-9, the J gene TRBJ2-1, with no clear D. Trimming left V 8 bases short and J 10 bases short, with 9 bases between. The CDR3 is 10 residues long. Looked up from germline, CDR1 is SEHNR and CDR2 is FQNEAQ (reference sequence). CDR3 nucleotides: TGTGCCAGCGATGGACGGGAGCAGTTCTTC. Protein sequence: CASDGREQFF.

This rearrangement joins TRBV24-1 to TRBJ2-1; D gene ambiguous. The CDR3 covers 13 residues. The V gene lost 3 bases and the J gene lost 3 bases, with 5 bases spanning the gap. Germline-derived CDR1 and CDR2 are KGHDR and SFDVKD. CDR3 nucleotide sequence: TGTGCCACCAGTGATGGATACTACAATGAGCAGTTCTTC. It encodes CATSDGYYNEQFF.

This clonotype was recorded many times. V usage is TRBV29-1 and J usage is TRBJ1-4; the D gene is possibly TRBD1 (5 bases). Germline loops: CDR1 SQVTM, CDR2 ANQGSEA. V lost 1 base and J lost 5, with 11 bases in between. The CDR3 consists of 14 residues. DNA of the CDR3: TGCAGCGTTGAAGTGCTCAGGGCAAATGAAAAACTGTTTTTT. Its translation: CSVEVLRANEKLFF.

Points on this clonotype: A much larger clone sits a single nucleotide away, making a read error possible. No conserved phenylalanine or tryptophan is present at the end of the CDR3, so a read error is the likely explanation. V usage is TRBV7-2 and J usage is TRBJ2-5; D possibly corresponds to TRBD1 (5 bases). CDR1 and CDR2 (germline): SGHTA, FQGNSA. V dropped 5 bases and J dropped 7 bases, with 17 bases sitting between them. CDR3 length equals 14 residues. CDR3 sequence reads: CASSLYRSAGTQYC. The CDR3 region has the DNA TGTGCCAGCAGCCTTTACAGGAGCGCAGGGACCCAGTACTGC.

This chain uses TRBV6-1 with TRBJ1-5; D is uncertain. The germline V gene encodes CDR1 MNHNS and CDR2 SASEGT. Trimming cost V 8 bases and J 0 bases, with 8 bases left between them. This CDR3 is 13 amino acids long. CDR3 protein: CASAEYSNQPQHF. CDR3 coding DNA: TGTGCCAGCGCCGAGTATAGCAATCAGCCCCAGCATTTT.

This clonotype turned up a few times. V and J are TRBV12-3 or TRBV12-4 and TRBJ2-3; TRBD1 aligns across 12 bases. The junction had 10 bases not matched to a gene; V was cut back by 4 bases and J by 5 bases. This CDR3 region has 17 residues. For the CDR3, the DNA is TGTGCCAGCAGTTACCGCCTGGGACAGGGGGCGGGAGATACGCAGTATTTT. Its translation is CASSYRLGQGAGDTQYF.

This clonotype occurred a few times. The gene calls are TRBV6-2 or TRBV6-3 and TRBJ2-5; D unresolved. With 2 bases removed from V and 5 bases from J, the gap between germline ends came to 9 bases. The CDR3 contains 13 residues. Germline V gives CDR1 MNHEY, CDR2 SVGEGT. In nucleotides, the CDR3 is TGTGCCAGCAGTTACACCAGGCTGGAGACCCAGTACTTC. It yields the protein CASSYTRLETQYF.

This clonotype came up many times. The chain links TRBV7-6 to TRBJ2-3; a weak D match, TRBD1 (5 bases). With 7 bases removed from V and 1 base from J, the gap between germline ends came to 12 bases. The CDR3 is 14 residues long. CDR1 and CDR2 (germline): SGHVS, FNYEAQ. The CDR3 loop reads CASTLTEGTDTQYF. The CDR3 DNA is TGTGCCAGCACGTTGACAGAAGGCACAGATACGCAGTATTTT.

This clonotype occurred many times. The chain has TRBV9 and TRBJ1-1; D not certain. Germline lookup yields CDR1 SGDLS and CDR2 YYNGEE. The CDR3 consists of 13 residues. V was trimmed by 3 bases and J by 7 bases, leaving 13 bases between them. The DNA for the CDR3 is TGTGCCAGCAGCGCTACGGACGGCCTTGAAGCTTTCTTT. This gives the protein CASSATDGLEAFF.

This clonotype was observed many times. The V call is TRBV12-3 or TRBV12-4, the J call TRBJ2-1; 11 bases agree with TRBD2. This CDR3 comprises 17 residues. With 5 bases clipped from V and 2 bases from J, the junction kept 8 bases outside the gene matches. CDR3 DNA: TGTGCCAGCAGTCTCCAACTAGCGGGAGTGCCCTACAATGAGCAGTTCTTC. Its translation: CASSLQLAGVPYNEQFF.

The V call is TRBV6-5, the J call TRBJ1-2; the match to TRBD1 covers 7 bases. The length of the CDR3 is 15 residues. After removal of 0 bases from V and 0 bases from J, the junction contained 1 base not matched to a gene. Germline lookup yields CDR1 MNHEY and CDR2 SVGAGI. DNA of the CDR3: TGTGCCAGCAGTTACTCGGGACAGACTAACTATGGCTACACCTTC. Its translation is CASSYSGQTNYGYTF.

The chain employs TRBV2 and TRBJ1-1; D is unresolved. Germline V gives CDR1 SNHLY, CDR2 FYNNEI. The CDR3 is made up of 13 amino acids. The germline V and J ends were trimmed by 4 bases and 6 bases, with 12 bases remaining between them. CDR3 DNA: TGTGCCAGCAGTGTAAGAGGGCCGGCTGAAGCTTTCTTT. Its translation is CASSVRGPAEAFF.

This clonotype appeared many times. The J gene is TRBJ2-7, the V gene TRBV12-3 or TRBV12-4; D possibly corresponds to TRBD1 (5 bases). Trimming removed 8 bases at V and 0 bases at J, with 17 bases between. This CDR3 is 15 amino acids long. CDR3 residues: CASHSGAGRSYEQYF. Here the CDR3 DNA reads TGTGCCAGCCATTCTGGGGCAGGTCGCTCCTACGAGCAGTACTTC.

Comments on this clonotype: The junction does not match germline at one end; this may be a read error. The chain carries TRBV29-1 and TRBJ2-3; 11 bases are a match to TRBD2. CDR1 is SQVTM, CDR2 ANQGSEA, per germline. The CDR3 consists of 16 residues. CDR3: CSVAGTSGGSTDMQYF. CDR3 nucleotide sequence: TGCAGCGTTGCCGGGACTAGCGGAGGTAGCACAGATATGCAGTATTTT.

This clonotype was detected only a few times. The chain has TRBV20-1 and TRBJ2-5; no clear D gene. In germline, CDR1 is DFQATT, CDR2 SNEGSKA (reference sequence). V lost 0 bases and J 9 bases, leaving 20 bases between the germline ends. This CDR3 spans 15 amino acids. CDR3 sequence: CSARDHGRGSSAQYF. The DNA of the CDR3 is TGCAGTGCTAGAGATCACGGACGTGGCTCGAGTGCCCAGTACTTC.

In its sample, this clonotype was seen a few times. This sequence joins TRBV11-1 and TRBJ2-7; D is perhaps TRBD1 (5 bases). The length of the CDR3 is 14 residues. Trimming stripped 2 bases from V and 11 bases from J, with 19 bases between. Germline loops: CDR1 SGHAT, CDR2 FQDESV (reference sequence). DNA of the CDR3: TGTGCCAGCAGCTTAAGGGGATCTTCCTTGCTGGAGTACTTC. Translated: CASSLRGSSLLEYF.

This clonotype has at least ten counts. The J gene is TRBJ2-5, the V gene TRBV10-3, with D perhaps TRBD1 (6 bases). V lost 9 bases, J lost 4 bases, and 12 bases lay in between. The length of the CDR3 is 12 residues. Germline assignment: CDR1 ENHRY and CDR2 SYGVKD. CDR3 loop: CAMGAGGETQYF. CDR3 in DNA: TGTGCCATGGGGGCAGGAGGAGAGACCCAGTACTTC.

This clonotype was seen repeatedly, ten times or more. The DNA of the CDR3 is TGCGCCAGCAGCTTGGGCGACAGTAACTATGGCTACACCTTC. It specifies CASSLGDSNYGYTF. This chain links TRBV5-1 with TRBJ1-2; tentatively, D is TRBD1 (5 bases). The germline V gene has CDR1 SGHRS and CDR2 YFSETQ. The germline V and J ends were trimmed by 0 bases and 1 base, with 7 bases remaining between them. The CDR3 covers 14 residues.

The chain uses TRBV5-1 and TRBJ2-7, with D possibly matching TRBD2 (5 bases). CDR3 length: 13 amino acids. The germline CDR1 and CDR2 sequences are SGHRS and YFSETQ. V shed 2 bases and J shed 5 bases, with 11 bases lying between them. CDR3 nucleotide sequence: TGCGCCAGCAGCTTCCGCAGCGGCGACGAGCAGTACGTC. Translation: CASSFRSGDEQYV.

A few counts support this clonotype. The rearrangement uses TRBV20-1 and TRBJ1-1; 7 nucleotides agree with TRBD1. The CDR3 consists of 11 residues. Germline assignment: CDR1 DFQATT and CDR2 SNEGSKA (reference sequence). V lost 3 bases, J lost 11 bases, and 6 bases stayed unmatched. CDR3 in DNA: TGCAGTGCTAGGGAGACAGGGCTGGCTTTCTTT. Translated, it gives CSARETGLAFF.

This clonotype was counted many times. The rearrangement links TRBV6-5 to TRBJ1-1; no reliable D call. The CDR3 extends over 11 amino acids. CDR1 is MNHEY, CDR2 SVGAGI, per germline. The V gene lost 7 bases and the J gene lost 1 base, with 4 bases spanning the gap. The CDR3 sequence is CASMRNTEAFF. The CDR3 DNA reads TGTGCCAGCATGAGGAACACTGAAGCTTTCTTT.

In this sample, this clonotype turned up a few times. The gene calls are TRBV3-1 and TRBJ2-7, with TRBD1 matching over 8 bases. Per the germline V gene, CDR1 is LGHDT and CDR2 is YNNKEL (reference sequence). J lost 3 bases, V lost 4 bases, and 8 bases had no gene match. The CDR3 contains 15 residues. CDR3 bases: TGTGCCAGCAGCCCTCAGGGGGCACCTAGCTACGAGCAGTACTTC. Its protein product is CASSPQGAPSYEQYF.

This clonotype showed up many times. V usage is TRBV12-3 or TRBV12-4 and J usage is TRBJ1-2; weak D call: TRBD1 (5 bases). V was shortened by 1 base and J by 5 bases, with 14 bases between the two germline ends. The CDR3 is made up of 15 amino acids. The CDR3 nucleotides are TGTGCCAGCAGTTTAGATCAAGTCTCAGGGTATGGCTACACCTTC. Translation gives CASSLDQVSGYGYTF.

The V and J genes are TRBV5-1 and TRBJ2-2; no clear D. The CDR3 spans 18 residues. Trimming stripped 0 bases from V and 0 bases from J, with 15 bases between. Looked up from germline, CDR1 is SGHRS and CDR2 is YFSETQ. The DNA for the CDR3 is TGCGCCAGCAGCTTGGGGCTGGCAGCCCATCCGAACACCGGGGAGCTGTTTTTT. Residues: CASSLGLAAHPNTGELFF.

This clonotype was counted ten times or more. The V and J genes are TRBV6-2 or TRBV6-3 and TRBJ2-1, with 8 bases identical to TRBD2. The CDR3 is made up of 12 amino acids. J was trimmed by 4 bases and V by 11 bases; bases with no gene match: 4. The germline gives CDR1 MNHEY, CDR2 SVGEGT. The CDR3 reads CAAGGRYNEQFF. CDR3 DNA: TGTGCCGCGGGGGGTAGGTACAATGAGCAGTTCTTC.

A note on this clonotype: It is likely a read error, because the conserved phenylalanine at the end of the CDR3 is missing. The V and J genes are TRBV5-1 and TRBJ2-6; weak D call: TRBD2 (5 bases). Deletions cut 2 bases from V and 0 bases from J, with 12 bases between. CDR3 size: 17 residues. Germline-derived CDR1 and CDR2 are SGHRS and YFSETQ. Here the CDR3 DNA reads TGCGCCAGCAGCTTCCCCCGGGAAAGCTCTGGGGCCAACGTCCTGACTTCC. Amino acids: CASSFPRESSGANVLTS.